Sequencing of this T cell receptor beta chain was carried out in a study of blood T cell repertoires in COVID-19. Overall study context: Samples representing acute and convalescent COVID-19 were sourced from the United States, Italy and Spain. Nucleic acid was either cDNA or gDNA, and it came from T cells, B-cell-depleted T cells, or PBMCs.

This CDR3 contains 13 residues. Germline CDR1 reads SNHLY; CDR2 reads FYNNEI. Germline trimming cut 4 bases from V and 7 bases from J; bases unmatched to any gene: 4. The table came from immunoSEQ multiplex PCR; TCRdb's copy has only in-frame clones and leaves some out. This table holds 20,000 to 30,000 clones, approximately 86% found once. Sample: peripheral blood. This receptor was taken from a human donor in a cohort sampled during active COVID-19. The V gene is TRBV2, the J gene TRBJ1-2; 9 nucleotides align to TRBD1. The CDR3 protein is CASSAGQGFGYTF. The CDR3 nucleotides are TGTGCCAGCAGTGCGGGACAGGGTTTTGGCTACACCTTC.